A single sample is the source of the 21 T cell receptor beta chains below, sequenced in a study of vaccination and CD4 T cells after COVID-19. The Oncomine TCR Beta short-read assay was what sequenced the DNA obtained from cultured CD4+ T cells. Each CDR3 protein is one row after TCRdb ran MiXCR on the PCR reads. The sample has about 15,000 distinct CDR3 sequences, approximately 71% seen once; the top ten hold about 20%. Indicated treatment: roughly 10-day PBMC culture with coronavirus spike peptide pools or control peptides (ViraFEST assay). These receptors' targets are unknown. Sequencing used CD4+ T cells from blood, cultured in vitro. The receptor source for this set is a human donor who had recovered from COVID-19.

This chain links TRBV28 with TRBJ1-1; perhaps TRBD1 as D (5 bases). Germline V gene sequence: CDR1 MDHEN, CDR2 SYDVKM. The CDR3 spans 14 residues. Trimming left V 6 bases short and J 0 bases short, with 11 bases between. The CDR3 here is CASSLQALNTEAFF. CDR3 coding DNA: TGTGCCAGCAGCCTACAGGCTTTGAACACTGAAGCTTTCTTT.

This chain connects TRBV20-1 to TRBJ1-2; unclear D gene. This CDR3 is built from 15 residues. CDR1 DFQATT and CDR2 SNEGSKA come from the germline V gene (reference sequence). V was cut by 0 bases and J by 3 bases, with 14 bases left in between. This CDR3 reads CSARDDKDFYYGYTF. In DNA form, the CDR3 reads TGCAGTGCTAGAGATGACAAGGATTTTTACTATGGCTACACCTTC.

Here the CDR3 DNA reads TGTGCCAGCAGCAAGGGGGTTTTTTACGAGCAGTACTTC. This gives the protein CASSKGVFYEQYF. This sequence joins TRBV11-3 and TRBJ2-7, with D possibly TRBD1 on 6 matching bases. V lost 5 bases and J 4 bases, leaving 12 bases between the germline ends. The germline V gene encodes CDR1 SGHNT and CDR2 YENEEA. The CDR3 spans 13 residues.

This clonotype was counted a few times. V and J are TRBV6-1 and TRBJ2-3; no definite D call. The germline gives CDR1 MNHNS, CDR2 SASEGT. Trimming took 6 bases from V and 6 from J, leaving 10 bases between them. This CDR3 spans 12 amino acids. CDR3 in amino acids: CASSYQVDTQYF. CDR3 coding DNA: TGTGCCAGCAGCTATCAGGTCGATACGCAGTATTTT.

The table lists this clonotype with a few counts. The rearrangement joins TRBV20-1 to TRBJ1-2; no reliable D call. Between the trimmed V and J ends, which lost 0 bases and 5 bases, there was a span of 7 bases. The germline CDR1 and CDR2 sequences are DFQATT and SNEGSKA (reference sequence). This CDR3 spans 12 amino acids. This CDR3 reads CSARETGYGYTF. The CDR3 coding sequence is TGCAGTGCTAGAGAGACGGGATATGGCTACACCTTC.

V gene TRBV6-2 or TRBV6-3 combines with J gene TRBJ2-3; a weak D match, TRBD2 (5 bases). The CDR3 totals 15 residues. Trimming stripped 4 bases from V and 2 bases from J, with 13 bases between. Germline V lookup: CDR1 MNHEY, CDR2 SVGEGT. CDR3 DNA sequence: TGTGCCAGCAGTTCTAGCAGTACTTACACAGATACGCAGTATTTT. Its protein is CASSSSSTYTDTQYF.

CDR3 bases: TGTGCCAGCAGCGTGACAGGGTGGGGGGAGCAGTTCTTC. Amino acids: CASSVTGWGEQFF. This chain uses TRBV7-2 with TRBJ2-1; 7 bases line up with TRBD1. This CDR3 comprises 13 residues. V lost 5 bases to trimming and J lost 10 bases; unmatched junction nucleotides: 8. CDR1 is SGHTA, CDR2 FQGNSA, per germline.

The genes are TRBV7-2 and TRBJ2-3, with a weak D call TRBD2 (6 bases). Trimming shortened V by 1 base and J by 2 bases, and 19 bases separated the two germline ends. Germline values: CDR1 SGHTA, CDR2 FQGNSA. The CDR3 has 18 residues. This CDR3 is CASSLVSGGRPLTDTQYF. Written as DNA, the CDR3 is TGTGCCAGCAGCTTAGTATCCGGTGGGAGGCCCCTCACAGATACGCAGTATTTT.

The V call is TRBV12-2, the J call TRBJ2-5; TRBD2, the table's D call, was not compared with the DNA. TRBV12-2 is an annotated pseudogene. CDR3 length equals 18 residues. The CDR3 region is CASRLAGGRREEQETQYF. CDR3 nucleotide sequence: TGTGCAAGTCGCTTAGCGGGGGGACGGCGGGAGGAACAAGAGACCCAGTACTTC.

This chain connects TRBV2 to TRBJ1-2; a possible D gene is TRBD1 (5 bases). Trimming stripped 3 bases from V and 6 bases from J, with 11 bases between. CDR3 length equals 13 residues. The germline V gene encodes CDR1 SNHLY and CDR2 FYNNEI. CDR3 sequence (DNA): TGTGCCAGCAGTGATCCTCTGGGGGATGGCTACACCTTC. Its protein is CASSDPLGDGYTF.

The genes are TRBV27 and TRBJ1-2; a weak D match, TRBD1 (5 bases). Germline V gene sequence: CDR1 MNHEY, CDR2 SMNVEV (reference sequence). The germline V and J ends were trimmed by 4 bases and 4 bases, with 13 bases remaining between them. The CDR3 sequence is 14 residues long. The chain's CDR3 is CASSYRGRGYGYTF. The CDR3 DNA is TGTGCCAGCAGTTACCGGGGACGGGGCTATGGCTACACCTTC.

This clonotype has more than one count but fewer than ten. V usage is TRBV4-1 and J usage is TRBJ2-3; D gene unclear. Between the trimmed V and J ends, which lost 1 base and 4 bases, there was a span of 15 bases. The CDR3 covers 16 residues. The V gene's germline CDR1 is MGHRA and CDR2 YSYEKL. DNA of the CDR3: TGCGCCAGCAGCCAAGTCAATCTAGTCGAAGCAGATACGCAGTATTTT. Protein: CASSQVNLVEADTQYF.

This clonotype was counted between two and nine times. V is TRBV7-9 and J is TRBJ1-4, with TRBD1 identical over 7 bases. The CDR3 has 14 residues. Germline-derived CDR1 and CDR2 are SEHNR and FQNEAQ (reference sequence). Losses at the gene ends were 6 bases for V and 3 bases for J; bases not matched to a gene: 4. CDR3 region: CASRSRGPNEKLFF. The CDR3 coding sequence is TGTGCCAGCAGGTCGAGGGGGCCTAATGAAAAACTGTTTTTT.

The chain employs TRBV19 and TRBJ1-2, with 11 positions matching TRBD1. Looked up from germline, CDR1 is LNHDA and CDR2 is SQIVND (reference sequence). V dropped 6 bases and J dropped 1; count of bases not matched to a gene: 4. The CDR3 has 15 residues. CDR3 bases: TGTGCCAGTAGCTCGGACAGGGGGCTTAACTATGGCTACACCTTC. Translation gives CASSSDRGLNYGYTF.

V gene TRBV6-2 or TRBV6-3 combines with J gene TRBJ2-1, with D possibly being TRBD1 (6 bases). The V and J ends lost 5 bases and 4 bases respectively, with 6 bases between them. The CDR3 is made up of 12 amino acids. Per germline, CDR1 MNHEY and CDR2 SVGEGT. The CDR3 DNA reads as TGTGCCAGCAGTGACAGGTACAATGAGCAGTTCTTC. The encoded protein is CASSDRYNEQFF.

The chain links TRBV7-8 to TRBJ1-2; 7 nucleotides align to TRBD1. The CDR3 has 15 residues. Losses at the gene ends were 7 bases for V and 4 bases for J; bases not matched to a gene: 12. The germline gives CDR1 SGHVS, CDR2 FQNEAQ. The CDR3 sequence: CASTFSGTAPYGYTF. The CDR3 nucleotides are TGTGCCAGCACCTTTTCCGGGACAGCGCCCTATGGCTACACCTTC.

The rearrangement links TRBV15 to TRBJ1-3; D unclear. From germline, CDR1 is LNHNV and CDR2 YYDKDF (reference sequence). V lost 1 base to trimming and J lost 3 bases, with 13 bases between them. This CDR3 has 16 amino acids. Here the CDR3 reads CATSRVLVGVGNTIYF. The CDR3 DNA reads as TGTGCCACCAGCAGAGTCCTGGTCGGAGTTGGAAACACCATATATTTT.

This clonotype was seen once. This sequence joins TRBV7-6 and TRBJ2-1; weak D call: TRBD2 (5 bases). The CDR3 extends over 15 amino acids. Per the germline V gene, CDR1 is SGHVS and CDR2 is FNYEAQ. Trimming cost V 4 bases and J 9 bases, with 19 bases left between them. The CDR3 reads CASSSPSGSTSEQFF. CDR3 nucleotides: TGTGCCAGCAGCTCCCCTTCGGGATCCACAAGTGAGCAGTTCTTC.

The chain couples TRBV2 to TRBJ1-6; no definite D call. The germline V and J ends were trimmed by 6 bases and 5 bases, with 11 bases remaining between them. CDR1 is SNHLY, CDR2 FYNNEI, per germline. The length of the CDR3 is 14 residues. The CDR3 sequence is CASRVGQDNSPLHF. DNA for the CDR3: TGTGCCAGCAGGGTAGGGCAGGATAATTCACCCCTCCACTTT.

The V gene is TRBV7-9, the J gene TRBJ1-2; no definite D call. CDR3 length: 11 residues. Per the germline V gene, CDR1 is SEHNR and CDR2 is FQNEAQ (reference sequence). V was trimmed by 8 bases and J by 8 bases, leaving 12 bases between them. The CDR3 protein is CASGILGGYTF. The CDR3 nucleotides are TGTGCCAGCGGAATTCTAGGGGGCTACACCTTC.

This rearrangement joins TRBV2 to TRBJ1-5, with 7 bases fitting TRBD1. CDR3 length: 16 amino acids. V lost 7 bases to trimming and J lost 0 bases; unmatched junction nucleotides: 9. Germline loops: CDR1 SNHLY, CDR2 FYNNEI. CDR3 loop: CASMDRRGYSNQPQHF. DNA of the CDR3: TGTGCCAGCATGGACAGGAGAGGATATAGCAATCAGCCCCAGCATTTT.